This T cell receptor (beta chain) came from a study of blood T cell repertoires in COVID-19. Turning to the study itself: Acute and convalescent COVID-19 samples came from the United States, Italy and Spain.

Germline CDR1 SGHRS, CDR2 YFSETQ. There are 17 residues in the CDR3. With 4 bases clipped from V and 3 bases from J, the junction kept 9 bases outside the gene matches. Clones were sequenced by immunoSEQ multiplex PCR, and TCRdb holds only the in-frame ones, with some missing. The sample includes about 250,000 clones, approximately 79% of them seen just once. V gene TRBV5-1 combines with J gene TRBJ2-2, with TRBD1 matching 10 bases. This clonotype originated in a woman in her thirties or forties with active or convalescent COVID-19. The sequencing input was peripheral blood. Here the CDR3 reads CASSLDPGQGYTGELFF. For the CDR3, the DNA is TGCGCCAGCAGCCTAGACCCGGGACAGGGGTACACCGGGGAGCTGTTTTTT.